These T cell receptor beta chains were read from a single sample in a study of T cells in tumors and immune-related adverse events. Produced via immunoSEQ multiplex PCR; TCRdb's table is partial and in-frame only. Seen here are approximately 8,300 clones, roughly 94% observed once, and the top ten hold 2% to 2.5%. Sequencing used lymph node tissue, obtained from a patient treated with anti-PD-1 therapy. These receptors all stem from a female donor with metastatic renal cell carcinoma. Each CDR3 is given with its conserved first and last residue. Each record gives: J gene, D gene, V gene, CDR3 protein, CDR3 DNA. A D gene is named only where the DNA matches it firmly.

TRBJ2-1 NA TRBV13 CASSLGDRWLEAQSSYNEQFF TGTGCCAGCAGCTTAGGCGACCGTTGGTTAGAGGCCCAGAGCTCCTACAATGAGCAGTTCTTC
TRBJ1-5 NA TRBV6-5 CASSYGASNQPQHF TGTGCCAGCAGTTACGGCGCTAGCAATCAGCCCCAGCATTTT
TRBJ1-5 TRBD1 TRBV19 CASRMGQFSNQPQHF TGTGCCAGTAGGATGGGACAGTTTAGCAATCAGCCCCAGCATTTT
TRBJ1-1 NA TRBV29-1 CSAGARVNTEAFF TGCAGCGCTGGGGCCAGGGTGAACACTGAAGCTTTCTTT
TRBJ2-1 NA TRBV28 CASRGPGAVSYNEQFF TGTGCCAGCCGAGGTCCCGGGGCCGTATCCTACAATGAGCAGTTCTTC
TRBJ1-1 NA TRBV7-2 CASSLTEGTEAFF TGTGCCAGCAGCCTCACGGAGGGCACTGAAGCTTTCTTT
TRBJ2-7 TRBD2 TRBV5-1 CASRRGAGSYEQYF TGCGCCAGCAGGCGGGGGGCCGGGTCCTACGAGCAGTACTTC
TRBJ2-7 TRBD2 TRBV28 CASGREGTSGSYEQYF TGTGCCAGCGGCCGCGAGGGGACTAGCGGCTCCTACGAGCAGTACTTC
TRBJ2-3 TRBD2 TRBV18 CASSPGTSGVSTDTQYF TGTGCCAGCTCCCCAGGGACTAGCGGGGTTAGCACAGATACGCAGTATTTT
TRBJ1-3 NA TRBV6-5 CASSYSSTSSGNTIYF TGTGCCAGCAGTTACTCTAGTACGTCCTCTGGAAACACCATATATTTT
TRBJ2-2 TRBD2 TRBV19 CASIHRRPGLAGIETGELFF TGTGCCAGTATACACAGGCGCCCAGGACTAGCGGGAATTGAAACCGGGGAGCTGTTTTTT
TRBJ2-7 TRBD2 TRBV6-5 CASSLSAGDYEQYF TGTGCCTCGTCCCTATCGGCGGGGGACTACGAGCAGTACTTC
TRBJ2-1 NA TRBV6-5 CASRRSQGSYNEQFF TGTGCCAGCAGAAGGAGCCAGGGCTCCTACAATGAGCAGTTCTTC
TRBJ2-7 TRBD1 TRBV29-1 CSVETRQGRTYEQYF TGCAGCGTTGAAACCCGACAGGGCCGGACCTACGAGCAGTACTTC